The T cell receptor (beta chain) under discussion was sequenced for a study of T cell responses to AZD1222 COVID-19 vaccine. Libraries were prepared by immunoSEQ multiplex PCR; TCRdb keeps only in-frame clonotypes and omits some of them. The sample has more than 110,000 clones, around 91% seen once; the top ten hold around 5%. The TCR comes from an adult in good health. Source: peripheral blood, taken on day 0 of AZD1222 vaccination.

The CDR3 region is CASSSLLPETQYF. The CDR3 DNA is TGTGCCAGCAGTTCCCTACTCCCAGAGACCCAGTACTTC. The V call is TRBV27, the J call TRBJ2-5; unclear D gene. The V and J ends lost 4 bases and 4 bases respectively, with 10 bases between them. This CDR3 region has 13 residues. Germline-derived CDR1 and CDR2 are MNHEY and SMNVEV (reference sequence).